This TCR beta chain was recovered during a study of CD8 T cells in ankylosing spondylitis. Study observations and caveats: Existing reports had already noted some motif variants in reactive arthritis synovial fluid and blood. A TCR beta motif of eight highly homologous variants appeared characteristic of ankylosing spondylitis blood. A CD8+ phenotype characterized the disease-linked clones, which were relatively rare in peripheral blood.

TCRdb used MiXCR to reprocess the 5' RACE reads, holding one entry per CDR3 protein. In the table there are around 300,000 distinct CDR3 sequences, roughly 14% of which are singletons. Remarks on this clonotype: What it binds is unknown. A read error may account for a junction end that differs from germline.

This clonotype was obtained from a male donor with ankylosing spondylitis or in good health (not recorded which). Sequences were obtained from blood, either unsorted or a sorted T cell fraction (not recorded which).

CDR3 sequence reads: CVSGQETQYF. Written as DNA, the CDR3 is TGTGTCAGCGGACAGGAGACCCAGTACTTC. V usage is TRBV12-3 or TRBV12-4 and J usage is TRBJ2-5, with a tentative D call TRBD1 (6 bases). This CDR3 is 10 amino acids long.